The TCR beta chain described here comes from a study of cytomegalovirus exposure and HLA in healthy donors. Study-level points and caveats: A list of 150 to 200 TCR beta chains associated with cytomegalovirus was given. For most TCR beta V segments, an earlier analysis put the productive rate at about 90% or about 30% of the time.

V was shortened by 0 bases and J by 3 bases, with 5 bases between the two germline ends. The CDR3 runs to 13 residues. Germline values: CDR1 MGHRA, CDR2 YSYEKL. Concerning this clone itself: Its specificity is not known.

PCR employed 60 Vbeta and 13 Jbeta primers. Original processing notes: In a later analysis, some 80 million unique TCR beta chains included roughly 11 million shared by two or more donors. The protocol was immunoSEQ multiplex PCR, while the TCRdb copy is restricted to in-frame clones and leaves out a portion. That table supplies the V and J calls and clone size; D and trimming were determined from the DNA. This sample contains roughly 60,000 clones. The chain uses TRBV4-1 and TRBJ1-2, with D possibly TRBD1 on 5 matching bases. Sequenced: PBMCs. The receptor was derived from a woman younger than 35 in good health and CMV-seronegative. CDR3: CASSQDRDYGYTF. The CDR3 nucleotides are TGCGCCAGCAGCCAAGACAGGGACTATGGCTACACCTTC.